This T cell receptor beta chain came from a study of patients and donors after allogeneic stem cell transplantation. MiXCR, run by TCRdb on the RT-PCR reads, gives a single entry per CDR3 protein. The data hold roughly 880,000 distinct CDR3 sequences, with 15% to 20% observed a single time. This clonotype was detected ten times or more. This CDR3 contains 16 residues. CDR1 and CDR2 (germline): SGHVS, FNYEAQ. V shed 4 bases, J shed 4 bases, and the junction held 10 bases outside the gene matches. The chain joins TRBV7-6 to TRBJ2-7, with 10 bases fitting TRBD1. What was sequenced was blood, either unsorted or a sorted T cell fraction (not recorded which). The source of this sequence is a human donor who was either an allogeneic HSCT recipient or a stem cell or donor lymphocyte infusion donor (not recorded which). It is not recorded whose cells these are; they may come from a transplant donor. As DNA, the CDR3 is TGTGCCAGCAGCTCGCCCCCGGGACAGGGGAAGTACGAGCAGTACTTC. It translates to CASSSPPGQGKYEQYF.